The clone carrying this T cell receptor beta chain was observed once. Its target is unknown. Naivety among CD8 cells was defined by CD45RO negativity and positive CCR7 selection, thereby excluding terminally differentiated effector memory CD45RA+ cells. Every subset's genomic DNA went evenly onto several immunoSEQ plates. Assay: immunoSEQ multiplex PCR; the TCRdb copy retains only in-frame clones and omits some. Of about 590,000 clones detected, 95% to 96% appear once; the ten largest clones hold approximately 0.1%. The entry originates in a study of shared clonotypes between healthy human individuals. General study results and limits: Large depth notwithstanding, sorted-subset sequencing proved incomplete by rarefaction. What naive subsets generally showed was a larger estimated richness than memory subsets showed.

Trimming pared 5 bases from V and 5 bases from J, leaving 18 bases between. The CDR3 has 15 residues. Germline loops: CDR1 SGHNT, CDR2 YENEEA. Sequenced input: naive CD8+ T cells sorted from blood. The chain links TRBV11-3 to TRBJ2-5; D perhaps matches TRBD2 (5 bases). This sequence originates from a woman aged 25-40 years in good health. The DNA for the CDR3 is TGTGCCAGCAGCCCACGAGGGATTACGGGTGAGACCCAGTACTTC. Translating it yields CASSPRGITGETQYF.